The clone carrying this T cell receptor beta chain was counted only a few times. This record belongs to a study of T cell changes during pregnancy in multiple sclerosis. Libraries were prepared by immunoSEQ multiplex PCR; TCRdb keeps only in-frame clonotypes and omits some of them. The sample holds approximately 110,000 clones; approximately 90% are singletons and the top ten take approximately 3.5%. V was pared by 3 bases and J by 4 bases, with 16 bases between. The CDR3 length is 15 residues. CDR1 and CDR2 (germline): SGHNT, YYREEE (reference sequence). The material sequenced was peripheral blood, taken after pregnancy. This receptor was taken from a female donor with multiple sclerosis, enrolled in a pregnancy study. The chain employs TRBV5-4 and TRBJ1-2; D gene unclear. The CDR3 DNA sequence: TGTGCCAGCAGCTCTCCGTCGGGGAGAGCCTATGGCTACACCTTC. Its translation: CASSSPSGRAYGYTF.